Below, 2 T cell receptor beta chains from the same sample are listed, as sequenced in a study of breast tumors, draining lymph nodes, adjacent tissues. A single record per CDR3 protein comes from TCRdb applying MiXCR to the multiplex PCR reads. The sample includes about 230,000 distinct CDR3 sequences, about 30% of them seen just once. Axillary draining lymph nodes of breast cancer patients supplied the node samples. Sequences were obtained from axillary lymph node tissue. The receptors stem from a female donor with breast cancer. Some clones in this sample may be carry-over from other donors' samples.

There are many counts of this clonotype. J is TRBJ2-5 and V is TRBV5-1, with TRBD2 matching over 10 bases. The CDR3 totals 16 residues. The junction had 7 bases not matched to a gene; V was cut back by 0 bases and J by 5 bases. From germline, CDR1 is SGHRS and CDR2 YFSETQ. The chain's CDR3 is CASSLGGASGSETQYF. For the CDR3, the DNA is TGCGCCAGCAGCTTGGGGGGCGCTAGCGGGAGTGAGACCCAGTACTTC.

This clonotype was picked up many times. V is TRBV7-2 and J is TRBJ2-7, with unresolved D. Deletions cut 0 bases from V and 4 bases from J, with 10 bases between. The germline V gene encodes CDR1 SGHTA and CDR2 FQGNSA. The CDR3 is made up of 14 amino acids. CDR3 loop: CASSLAPTKYEQYF. In DNA, the CDR3 is TGTGCCAGCAGCTTAGCGCCTACAAAATACGAGCAGTACTTC.